These 11 T cell receptor beta chains share one sample of origin, sequenced in a study of blood T cell repertoires in COVID-19. Profiling relied on immunoSEQ multiplex PCR, and the TCRdb table lists in-frame clones only, not all of them. The sample yields roughly 260,000 clones, around 87% seen once. The source material was peripheral blood. The receptor set was obtained from a woman between 45 and 60 years old with acute or convalescent COVID-19.

This chain connects TRBV5-6 to TRBJ2-7; 9 nucleotides match TRBD1. V was clipped by 2 bases and J by 2 bases; unmatched bases: 8. From germline, CDR1 is SGHDT and CDR2 YYEEEE. This CDR3 contains 16 residues. CDR3 region: CASSFSGTGYPYEQYF. CDR3 in DNA: TGTGCCAGCAGCTTTTCCGGGACAGGGTACCCCTACGAGCAGTACTTC. Variable domain in full (rest from reference TRBV5-6 and TRBJ2-7): DAGVTQSPTHLIKTRGQQVTLRCSPKSGHDTVSWYQQALGQGPQFIFQYYEEEERQRGNFPDRFSGHQFPNYSSELNVNALLLGDSALYLCASSFSGTGYPYEQYFGPGTRLTVT.

The CDR3 DNA sequence: TGTGCCAGTAGCCATGCCCCCACAGACTACGAGCAGTACTTC. It specifies CASSHAPTDYEQYF. This sequence joins TRBV19 and TRBJ2-7; D is uncertain. Trimming pared 6 bases from V and 3 bases from J, leaving 15 bases between. The germline V gene encodes CDR1 LNHDA and CDR2 SQIVND (reference sequence). The CDR3 is made up of 14 amino acids.

This clone was seen just once. The chain joins TRBV30 to TRBJ2-1; TRBD2 aligns across 7 bases. The CDR3 has 18 amino acids. V shed 1 base, J shed 0 bases, and the junction held 12 bases outside the gene matches. The germline gives CDR1 GTSNPN, CDR2 SVGIG (reference sequence). CDR3 residues: CAWSGWAARGSSYNEQFF. Here the CDR3 DNA reads TGTGCCTGGAGTGGCTGGGCCGCCCGCGGGAGCTCCTACAATGAGCAGTTCTTC.

The chain links TRBV7-9 to TRBJ2-1; D is possibly TRBD2 (5 bases). Germline V lookup: CDR1 SEHNR, CDR2 FQNEAQ (reference sequence). Trimming took off 2 bases at V and 6 bases at J, with 8 bases between the two ends. The CDR3 consists of 13 residues. The CDR3 region is CASSLLATNEQFF. CDR3 in DNA: TGTGCCAGCAGCTTACTAGCAACCAATGAGCAGTTCTTC. Together with reference TRBV7-9 and TRBJ2-1, the CDR3 gives the full variable domain: DTGVSQNPRHKITKRGQNVTFRCDPISEHNRLYWYRQTLGQGPEFLTYFQNEAQLEKSRLLSDRFSAERPKGSFSTLEIQRTEQGDSAMYLCASSLLATNEQFFGPGTRLTVL.

The chain employs TRBV6-5 and TRBJ2-7; D gene uncertain. The CDR3 runs to 14 residues. CDR1 is MNHEY, CDR2 SVGAGI, per germline. Trimming removed 5 bases at V and 0 bases at J, with 11 bases between. The CDR3: CASSINGYSYEQYF. As DNA, the CDR3 is TGTGCCAGCAGTATAAACGGGTACTCCTACGAGCAGTACTTC.

CDR3 residues: CASSSSAGGYNEQFF. In nucleotides, the CDR3 is TGTGCCAGCAGTTCATCAGCGGGAGGTTACAATGAGCAGTTCTTC. The chain employs TRBV7-8 and TRBJ2-1; 9 nucleotides align to TRBD2. CDR1 and CDR2 (germline): SGHVS, FQNEAQ. The CDR3 runs to 15 residues. V lost 6 bases, J lost 4 bases, and 7 bases stayed unmatched.

The chain is built from TRBV19 and TRBJ1-4, with D tentatively TRBD1 (5 bases). The CDR3 spans 13 residues. Germline V gives CDR1 LNHDA, CDR2 SQIVND (reference sequence). The V end was cut by 8 bases, the J end by 7 bases, with 14 bases between. CDR3 sequence (DNA): TGTGCCAGTCGTAGCGGGACTCTTGAAAAACTGTTTTTT. This translates into CASRSGTLEKLFF.

This CDR3 reads CASSDTGGNEKLFF. CDR3 nucleotides: TGTGCCAGCAGTGACACAGGGGGGAATGAAAAACTGTTTTTT. This chain uses TRBV6-1 with TRBJ1-4; TRBD1 matches at 8 bases. CDR3 length: 14 amino acids. The V segment lost 3 bases and the J segment 5 bases; nucleotides outside the gene matches: 2. In germline, CDR1 is MNHNS, CDR2 SASEGT.

This sequence joins TRBV18 and TRBJ1-1; D is undetermined. Germline V gene lookup returns CDR1 KGHSH and CDR2 LQKENI. The CDR3 spans 16 residues. Trimming cost V 0 bases and J 11 bases, with 22 bases left between them. The chain's CDR3 is CASSPPSFSSPTGAFF. CDR3 sequence (DNA): TGTGCCAGCTCACCACCATCCTTTTCCAGCCCGACGGGGGCTTTCTTT.

The chain links TRBV3-1 (or the pseudogene TRBV3-2) to TRBJ1-6; D uncertain. Germline V gene data show CDR1 as LGHDT and CDR2 as YNNKEL (reference sequence). The CDR3 totals 15 residues. Trimming left V 1 base short and J 7 bases short, with 11 bases between. The CDR3 sequence is CASSQVRVSNSPLHF. CDR3 nucleotide sequence: TGTGCCAGCAGCCAAGTAAGAGTGTCGAATTCACCCCTCCACTTT.

The chain is built from TRBV5-8 and TRBJ2-5; weak D call: TRBD2 (6 bases). The CDR3 length is 14 residues. The germline V gene has CDR1 SGHTS and CDR2 YDEGEE. V lost 4 bases and J lost 1, with 11 bases in between. Here the CDR3 DNA reads TGTGCCAGCAGCCGAGGACTATTCCAAGAGACCCAGTACTTC. It codes for CASSRGLFQETQYF.